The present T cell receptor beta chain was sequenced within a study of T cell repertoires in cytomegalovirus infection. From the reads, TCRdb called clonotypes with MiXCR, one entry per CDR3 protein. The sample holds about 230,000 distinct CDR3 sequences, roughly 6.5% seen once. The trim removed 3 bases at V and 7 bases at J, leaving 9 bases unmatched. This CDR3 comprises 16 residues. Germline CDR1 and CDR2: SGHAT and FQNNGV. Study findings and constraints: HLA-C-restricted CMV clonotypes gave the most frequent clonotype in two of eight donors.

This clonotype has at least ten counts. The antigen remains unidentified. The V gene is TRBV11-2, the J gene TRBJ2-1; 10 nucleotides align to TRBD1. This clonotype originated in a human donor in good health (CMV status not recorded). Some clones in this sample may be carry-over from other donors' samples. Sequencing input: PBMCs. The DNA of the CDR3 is TGTGCCAGCAGCTTCCTCCGGGACAGGGGTTGGAATGAGCAGTTCTTC. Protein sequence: CASSFLRDRGWNEQFF. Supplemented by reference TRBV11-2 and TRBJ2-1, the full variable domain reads EAGVAQSPRYKIIEKRQSVAFWCNPISGHATLYWYQQILGQGPKLLIQFQNNGVVDDSQLPKDRFSAERLKGVDSTLKIQPAKLEDSAVYLCASSFLRDRGWNEQFFGPGTRLTVL.